The 28 T cell receptor beta chains below all came from one sample that was sequenced in a study of blood T cell repertoires in COVID-19. The data were produced by immunoSEQ multiplex PCR, yet TCRdb's version contains in-frame clones alone and is incomplete. Among 430,000 or so clones, about 88% were seen once, and the ten largest hold approximately 1.3%. The sample taken for sequencing was PBMCs or T cells enriched from blood (not recorded which). These receptors were taken from a woman aged 18 to 35 who had been exposed to COVID-19.

As for this clone: Since a much larger clone is just one base distant, this may be a read error. This chain uses TRBV7-9 with TRBJ2-7; D not certain. Germline-derived CDR1 and CDR2 are SEHNR and FQNEAQ (reference sequence). This CDR3 has 11 amino acids. Trimming pared 5 bases from V and 3 bases from J, leaving 5 bases between. CDR3 loop: CASSHSYEQYF. The CDR3 nucleotides are TGTGCCAGCAGCCACAGCTACGAGCAGTACTTC. The complete variable domain, with remaining parts taken from reference TRBV7-9 and TRBJ2-7, reads DTGVSQNPRHKITKRGQNVTFRCDPISEHNRLYWYRQTLGQGPEFLTYFQNEAQLEKSRLLSDRFSAERPKGSFSTLEIQRTEQGDSAMYLCASSHSYEQYFGPGTRLTVT.

This chain joins TRBV5-6 and TRBJ2-1; tentatively, D is TRBD2 (5 bases). Trimming stripped 2 bases from V and 0 bases from J, with 9 bases between. The CDR3 runs to 15 residues. Germline V gene data show CDR1 as SGHDT and CDR2 as YYEEEE. The CDR3 nucleotides read TGTGCCAGCAGCTTTAGGGAGAGCTCCTACAATGAGCAGTTCTTC. Protein product: CASSFRESSYNEQFF.

The chain joins TRBV2 to TRBJ1-5; the match to TRBD1 covers 8 bases. This CDR3 contains 14 residues. In germline, CDR1 is SNHLY, CDR2 FYNNEI. The V gene end was trimmed by 8 bases and the J gene end by 4 bases; junction bases not matched to a gene: 7. The CDR3 DNA sequence: TGTGCCAGCGGACTGACAGGGGCGAATCAGCCCCAGCATTTT. Amino acids: CASGLTGANQPQHF.

This sequence joins TRBV2 and TRBJ2-1; no definite D call. The CDR3 is made up of 14 amino acids. The germline V gene encodes CDR1 SNHLY and CDR2 FYNNEI. Between the trimmed V and J ends, which lost 2 bases and 0 bases, there was a span of 5 bases. The CDR3 nucleotides read TGTGCCAGCAGTGAATGGAGCTCCTACAATGAGCAGTTCTTC. The encoded protein is CASSEWSSYNEQFF.

The rearrangement uses TRBV28 and TRBJ1-3; 12 bases fit TRBD1. Germline V gene sequence: CDR1 MDHEN, CDR2 SYDVKM. J gave up 11 bases and V 6 bases, and 20 bases lay outside the gene matches. This CDR3 contains 18 residues. The CDR3 sequence is CASSVPGQGARRDTAIYF. The CDR3 DNA is TGTGCCAGCAGCGTACCGGGACAGGGGGCTCGTCGGGACACCGCCATATATTTT.

The chain employs TRBV9 and TRBJ1-6; 9 bases map to TRBD1. This CDR3 contains 16 residues. The germline CDR1 and CDR2 sequences are SGDLS and YYNGEE. Trimming took 4 bases from V and 8 from J; bases not matched to a gene: 10. The CDR3 bases are TGTGCCAGCAGCTCCACAACAGGGGGCCCTGATTCACCCCTCCACTTT. It codes for CASSSTTGGPDSPLHF.

The chain carries TRBV28 and TRBJ1-5, with D possibly TRBD1 on 6 matching bases. CDR1 is MDHEN, CDR2 SYDVKM, per germline. Trimming shortened V by 3 bases and J by 6 bases, and 12 bases separated the two germline ends. CDR3 size: 14 residues. In DNA form, the CDR3 reads TGTGCCAGCAGTTTGGCAGGGGTTGGTCAGCCCCAGCATTTT. It is translated as CASSLAGVGQPQHF.

V usage is TRBV19 and J usage is TRBJ2-5; 11 bases match TRBD1. The CDR3 spans 14 residues. Germline V lookup: CDR1 LNHDA, CDR2 SQIVND (reference sequence). V shed 6 bases, J shed 5 bases, and the junction held 5 bases outside the gene matches. CDR3 loop: CASRDRGRGETQYF. CDR3 DNA sequence: TGTGCCAGTAGGGACAGGGGGCGAGGGGAGACCCAGTACTTC.

The genes are TRBV4-3 and TRBJ2-7; TRBD2 might be the D (6 bases). Trimming left V 3 bases short and J 3 bases short, with 12 bases between. Germline-derived CDR1 and CDR2 are LGHNA and YSLEER. The CDR3 runs 14 residues. The CDR3 DNA follows: TGCGCCAGCAGCCAGTTCCGGGGGAACTACGAGCAGTACTTC. It is translated as CASSQFRGNYEQYF.

V gene TRBV2 combines with J gene TRBJ2-7; 8 positions match TRBD2. J gave up 3 bases and V 11 bases, and 9 bases lay outside the gene matches. This CDR3 comprises 13 residues. Per the germline V gene, CDR1 is SNHLY and CDR2 is FYNNEI. CDR3 DNA sequence: TGTGCCTCGTCCTCGGGGGGGCTCTACGAGCAGTACTTC. Its translation: CASSSGGLYEQYF.

This chain joins TRBV24-1 and TRBJ2-3, with 10 positions matching TRBD2. The CDR3 totals 15 residues. Germline V gene sequence: CDR1 KGHDR, CDR2 SFDVKD. Germline trimming cut 4 bases from V and 5 bases from J; bases unmatched to any gene: 5. The CDR3 protein is CATSETSGTRDTQYF. DNA for the CDR3: TGTGCCACCAGTGAAACTAGCGGGACGAGAGATACGCAGTATTTT.

The V and J genes are TRBV6-5 and TRBJ2-7, with 7 positions matching TRBD1. With 6 bases clipped from V and 1 base from J, the junction kept 9 bases outside the gene matches. This CDR3 region has 15 residues. Germline V gene lookup returns CDR1 MNHEY and CDR2 SVGAGI. Here the CDR3 DNA reads TGTGCCAGCAGCCTCTTCAGGGGGTATTCCTACGAGCAGTACTTC. This gives the protein CASSLFRGYSYEQYF.

The chain recombines TRBV3-1 (or the pseudogene TRBV3-2) with TRBJ2-1; TRBD2 agrees at 11 bases. The CDR3 sequence is 15 residues long. The J segment lost 3 bases and the V segment lost 6 bases, leaving 4 bases of the junction unmatched. Germline-derived CDR1 and CDR2 are LGHDT and YNNKEL (reference sequence). The CDR3 is CASRDGLAGYNEQFF. In nucleotides, the CDR3 is TGTGCCAGCAGAGATGGACTAGCGGGCTACAATGAGCAGTTCTTC.

The chain uses TRBV28 and TRBJ2-7; 8 bases agree with TRBD2. The CDR3 runs 14 residues. The germline gives CDR1 MDHEN, CDR2 SYDVKM. V lost 6 bases to trimming and J lost 9 bases; unmatched junction nucleotides: 13. The CDR3 protein is CASSGRARSQGQYF. For the CDR3, the DNA is TGTGCCAGCAGCGGGAGGGCTAGGTCACAGGGGCAGTACTTC.

J is TRBJ2-3 and V is TRBV13, with 7 positions matching TRBD2. J gave up 6 bases and V 0 bases, and 9 bases lay outside the gene matches. CDR1 is PRHDT, CDR2 FYEKMQ, per germline (reference sequence). This CDR3 region has 16 residues. The CDR3 reads CASSLGAGAGEDTQYF. The CDR3 bases are TGTGCCAGCAGCTTAGGGGCGGGAGCGGGCGAGGATACGCAGTATTTT. Variable domain in full (rest from reference TRBV13 and TRBJ2-3): AAGVIQSPRHLIKEKRETATLKCYPIPRHDTVYWYQQGPGQDPQFLISFYEKMQSDKGSIPDRFSAQQFSDYHSELNMSSLELGDSALYFCASSLGAGAGEDTQYFGPGTRLTVL.

This clone was picked up a small number of times. V gene TRBV28 combines with J gene TRBJ1-2; 7 nucleotides line up with TRBD1. Per germline, CDR1 MDHEN and CDR2 SYDVKM. The CDR3 covers 14 residues. J gave up 6 bases and V 3 bases, and 7 bases lay outside the gene matches. The CDR3 DNA reads as TGTGCCAGCAGTTTTAGGGGGCTCGGAGATGGCTACACCTTC. Amino acid sequence: CASSFRGLGDGYTF.

This chain uses TRBV11-2 with TRBJ2-1, with 7 bases aligning to TRBD2. The CDR3 is 16 amino acids. The V gene end was trimmed by 4 bases and the J gene end by 7 bases; junction bases not matched to a gene: 13. CDR1 and CDR2 (germline): SGHAT, FQNNGV. This CDR3 is CASSSVGGSRLNEQFF. DNA of the CDR3: TGTGCCAGCAGCTCAGTCGGGGGGTCTAGGCTAAATGAGCAGTTCTTC.

V gene TRBV28 combines with J gene TRBJ1-2; 7 bases are shared with TRBD1. The length of the CDR3 is 15 residues. After removal of 5 bases from V and 3 bases from J, the junction contained 9 bases not matched to a gene. Germline V gene lookup returns CDR1 MDHEN and CDR2 SYDVKM. The chain's CDR3 is CASSARQGLHYGYTF. The DNA of the CDR3 is TGTGCCAGCAGTGCGAGACAGGGATTACACTATGGCTACACCTTC.

The chain is built from TRBV28 and TRBJ2-7; 7 bases line up with TRBD2. The V gene's germline CDR1 is MDHEN and CDR2 SYDVKM. The CDR3 loop spans 17 amino acids. The V gene end was trimmed by 4 bases and the J gene end by 2 bases; junction bases not matched to a gene: 14. In DNA form, the CDR3 reads TGTGCCAGCAGTTCAGCTCTAGCGAGCGGGGCACCCTACGAGCAGTACTTC. Residues: CASSSALASGAPYEQYF.

This sequence joins TRBV28 and TRBJ1-5, with D uncertain. The germline gives CDR1 MDHEN, CDR2 SYDVKM. This CDR3 spans 15 amino acids. Between the trimmed V and J ends, which lost 5 bases and 0 bases, there was a span of 11 bases. This CDR3 reads CASSPLGISNQPQHF. The CDR3 DNA reads TGTGCCAGCAGTCCCCTCGGGATTAGCAATCAGCCCCAGCATTTT.

This clone came up a few times. The chain recombines TRBV5-4 with TRBJ2-7; TRBD1 matches 7 bases. Trimming at V came to 4 bases and at J to 7 bases, leaving 14 bases not matched to a gene. The CDR3 runs to 15 residues. Per germline, CDR1 SGHNT and CDR2 YYREEE (reference sequence). In nucleotides, the CDR3 is TGTGCCAGCAGCCAGGACAGGAGCGACTCGGGGGAGCAGTACTTC. It encodes CASSQDRSDSGEQYF.

J is TRBJ2-1 and V is TRBV5-6, with 10 bases fitting TRBD2. The CDR3 extends over 18 amino acids. V gave up 0 bases and J gave up 0 bases; unmatched junction bases: 6. CDR1 and CDR2 from the germline V gene are SGHDT and YYEEEE. CDR3 nucleotide sequence: TGTGCCAGCAGCTTGGGGACTAGCGGAACAAGCTCCTACAATGAGCAGTTCTTC. Protein product: CASSLGTSGTSSYNEQFF.

This clone occurred a few times. This chain uses TRBV27 with TRBJ1-2; TRBD1 agrees at 10 bases. The CDR3 consists of 16 residues. Germline trimming cut 5 bases from V and 2 bases from J; bases unmatched to any gene: 8. Looked up from germline, CDR1 is MNHEY and CDR2 is SMNVEV (reference sequence). CDR3 DNA: TGTGCCAGCAGTCCCGCCCCGGGACAGGGGAACTATGGCTACACCTTC. Protein: CASSPAPGQGNYGYTF.

The J gene is TRBJ1-3, the V gene TRBV5-5; TRBD1 matches at 8 bases. The V gene end was trimmed by 3 bases and the J gene end by 4 bases; junction bases not matched to a gene: 9. Germline CDR1 SGHKS, CDR2 YYEKEE (reference sequence). The CDR3 totals 16 residues. The CDR3 reads CASSSWQGAAGNTIYF. CDR3 nucleotide sequence: TGTGCCAGCAGCTCTTGGCAGGGGGCAGCGGGAAACACCATATATTTT.

This rearrangement joins TRBV20-1 to TRBJ2-7; the match to TRBD2 covers 12 bases. Germline loops: CDR1 DFQATT, CDR2 SNEGSKA (reference sequence). Trimming at V came to 3 bases and at J to 11 bases, leaving 14 bases not matched to a gene. This CDR3 contains 15 residues. CDR3 region: CSASPSGGLAGSEYF. CDR3 sequence (DNA): TGCAGTGCTAGTCCCTCGGGGGGACTAGCGGGCTCCGAGTACTTC.

The chain is built from TRBV10-1 and TRBJ1-2, with a tentative D call TRBD1 (6 bases). V lost 3 bases, J lost 4 bases, and 12 bases lay in between. Per the germline V gene, CDR1 is WNHNN and CDR2 is SYGVQD (reference sequence). This CDR3 has 14 amino acids. The CDR3 loop reads CASSEFGQPYGYTF. CDR3 nucleotides: TGCGCCAGCAGTGAATTCGGACAGCCCTATGGCTACACCTTC.

The gene calls are TRBV19 and TRBJ2-1; D is ambiguous. The CDR3 is made up of 12 amino acids. Per germline, CDR1 LNHDA and CDR2 SQIVND (reference sequence). Trimming took off 4 bases at V and 10 bases at J, with 11 bases between the two ends. In nucleotides, the CDR3 is TGTGCCAGTAGTAACCTAGAGAGGGAGCAGTTCTTC. Protein sequence: CASSNLEREQFF.

This clone was seen only a few times. The V gene is TRBV5-8, the J gene TRBJ2-3; 12 nucleotides match TRBD2. Germline trimming cut 1 base from V and 6 bases from J; bases unmatched to any gene: 9. The CDR3 is 17 residues long. Germline CDR1 and CDR2: SGHTS and YDEGEE. In DNA, the CDR3 is TGTGCCAGCAGCTTGTGGACTAGCGGGACCCCTGGGGATACGCAGTATTTT. Protein product: CASSLWTSGTPGDTQYF.